The 11 T cell receptor beta chains in this list originate from one sample, sequenced in a study of OX40 agonist ivuxolimab in advanced cancers. The table came from immunoSEQ multiplex PCR; TCRdb's copy has only in-frame clones and leaves some out. Found here are approximately 81,000 clones, approximately 94% of them singletons; the top ten hold roughly 13%. The sequencing used CD4+ or CD8+ T cells sorted from blood, collected in a trial of the OX40 agonist ivuxolimab. The receptors originated from an adult with an advanced solid tumor such as melanoma, head and neck, liver or kidney cancer.

J is TRBJ2-3 and V is TRBV4-3, with 9 bases lining up with TRBD2. Germline V gives CDR1 LGHNA, CDR2 YSLEER. CDR3 length: 16 residues. Trimming removed 6 bases from V and 5 bases from J; junction bases left unmatched: 12. In nucleotides, the CDR3 is TGCGCCAGCAGTGAGGGGCTAGCGGGGACCGTAGATACGCAGTATTTT. Residues: CASSEGLAGTVDTQYF.

In nucleotides, the CDR3 is TGCGCCAGCAGCCAAGAAATAGGGGAATCCTACGAGCAGTACTTC. Amino acid sequence: CASSQEIGESYEQYF. The rearrangement links TRBV4-1 to TRBJ2-7, with a possible D match to TRBD1 (5 bases). This CDR3 contains 15 residues. CDR1 and CDR2 from the germline V gene are MGHRA and YSYEKL. V lost 0 bases to trimming and J lost 1 base, with 10 bases between them.

The rearrangement links TRBV27 to TRBJ2-3; D is unclear. CDR3 length equals 14 residues. The germline gives CDR1 MNHEY, CDR2 SMNVEV (reference sequence). Trimming cost V 6 bases and J 6 bases, with 16 bases left between them. The CDR3 is CASRWALLADTQYF. The CDR3 nucleotides are TGTGCCAGCAGGTGGGCCCTCTTGGCGGATACGCAGTATTTT.

V gene TRBV7-2 combines with J gene TRBJ1-5, with 10 bases that match TRBD1. Germline V gene sequence: CDR1 SGHTA, CDR2 FQGNSA. The J segment lost 6 bases and the V segment lost 5 bases, leaving 4 bases of the junction unmatched. The CDR3 runs 14 residues. As DNA, the CDR3 is TGTGCCAGCAGCCCTGACAGGGGGCCTCAGCCCCAGCATTTT. This encodes CASSPDRGPQPQHF.

This clone was seen more than once but under ten times. The V gene is TRBV5-4, the J gene TRBJ2-7; D is ambiguous. Germline V gene data show CDR1 as SGHNT and CDR2 as YYREEE (reference sequence). The CDR3 extends over 13 amino acids. V was clipped by 2 bases and J by 5 bases, with 11 bases between them. The CDR3 bases are TGTGCCAGCAGCTTTGGGTTTCCCAACGAGCAGTACTTC. Protein sequence: CASSFGFPNEQYF.

V gene TRBV6-6 combines with J gene TRBJ1-2; possibly TRBD1 for D (5 bases). This CDR3 is built from 16 residues. The ends were cut back, 6 bases at V and 6 bases at J, with 23 bases in the middle. Germline loops: CDR1 MNHNY, CDR2 SVGAGI (reference sequence). CDR3 sequence: CASSLVSGARFDGYTF. DNA of the CDR3: TGTGCCAGCAGCCTCGTCTCTGGGGCGCGTTTTGATGGCTACACCTTC.

The CDR3 region is CASSQEQVQDWGSPLHF. CDR3 DNA sequence: TGCGCCAGCAGCCAAGAACAAGTTCAGGATTGGGGTTCACCCCTCCACTTT. This sequence joins TRBV4-3 and TRBJ1-6, with D uncertain. The V gene lost 0 bases and the J gene lost 9 bases, with 18 bases spanning the gap. The CDR3 consists of 17 residues. Germline loops: CDR1 LGHNA, CDR2 YSLEER.

The chain joins TRBV27 to TRBJ2-1; D possibly corresponds to TRBD1 (6 bases). The CDR3 sequence is 15 residues long. The germline V and J ends were trimmed by 4 bases and 2 bases, with 12 bases remaining between them. Germline loops: CDR1 MNHEY, CDR2 SMNVEV (reference sequence). The CDR3 region is CASSWDIAPYNEQFF. In DNA form, the CDR3 reads TGTGCCAGCAGTTGGGACATCGCCCCCTACAATGAGCAGTTCTTC.

The chain recombines TRBV6-6 with TRBJ2-3, with 7 bases lining up with TRBD2. The germline CDR1 and CDR2 sequences are MNHNY and SVGAGI (reference sequence). Losses at the gene ends were 3 bases for V and 2 bases for J; bases not matched to a gene: 5. The CDR3 spans 15 residues. CDR3 residues: CASSYQAGLTDTQYF. The CDR3 nucleotides are TGTGCCAGCAGTTATCAAGCGGGGCTCACAGATACGCAGTATTTT.

Here the CDR3 reads CASSLGGGANTQYF. The DNA of the CDR3 is TGTGCCAGCAGTTTAGGAGGGGGCGCGAATACGCAGTATTTT. V is TRBV27 and J is TRBJ2-3; D is perhaps TRBD1 (7 bases). V lost 2 bases to trimming and J lost 7 bases, with 13 bases between them. This CDR3 has 14 residues. Germline V gene data show CDR1 as MNHEY and CDR2 as SMNVEV (reference sequence).

This chain links TRBV29-1 with TRBJ2-7, with TRBD1 matching 11 bases. V shed 6 bases and J 12 bases; nucleotides not matched to a gene: 19. The CDR3 covers 15 residues. Germline V gene lookup returns CDR1 SQVTM and CDR2 ANQGSEA. Written as DNA, the CDR3 is TGCAGCGTCCGTACCGCTCGGACAGGGGGCCCATTCGTGTACTTC. This gives the protein CSVRTARTGGPFVYF.